The 10 T cell receptor beta chains listed next were all sequenced from one sample in a study of T cell responses to AZD1222 COVID-19 vaccine. Sequencing was performed with immunoSEQ multiplex PCR; in TCRdb, only in-frame clones are kept and a portion is missing. The repertoire holds approximately 150,000 clones, with around 91% as singletons. Sequences were derived from peripheral blood, sampled 28 days after the second AZD1222 dose. The source of these receptors is an adult who received the AZD1222 COVID-19 vaccine.

The CDR3 DNA sequence: TGTGCCAGCAGCCAGGACCCGGAAGGCTATGGCTACACCTTC. Amino acid sequence: CASSQDPEGYGYTF. The chain uses TRBV9 and TRBJ1-2; D is undetermined. Germline values: CDR1 SGDLS, CDR2 YYNGEE. This CDR3 has 14 amino acids. V dropped 4 bases and J dropped 4 bases, with 14 bases sitting between them.

DNA of the CDR3: TGCAGCGTTGAATGGGAGGCGTTTTATAATTCACCCCTCCACTTT. This encodes CSVEWEAFYNSPLHF. This rearrangement joins TRBV29-1 to TRBJ1-6, with D unresolved. CDR3 size: 15 residues. Trimming removed 2 bases at V and 4 bases at J, with 12 bases between. Germline CDR1 is SQVTM and CDR2 is ANQGSEA.

This clone was recorded a few times. The chain couples TRBV6-5 to TRBJ2-7; tentatively, D is TRBD1 (6 bases). The CDR3 consists of 14 residues. Per the germline V gene, CDR1 is MNHEY and CDR2 is SVGAGI. Trimming pared 6 bases from V and 3 bases from J, leaving 15 bases between. The CDR3 DNA reads as TGTGCCAGCAGCCCCGACAGGATCCGCTACGAGCAGTACTTC. As protein: CASSPDRIRYEQYF.

The chain recombines TRBV28 with TRBJ1-3; perhaps TRBD1 as D (6 bases). This CDR3 contains 15 residues. Trimming shortened V by 5 bases and J by 4 bases, and 15 bases separated the two germline ends. The V gene's germline CDR1 is MDHEN and CDR2 SYDVKM. CDR3 loop: CASSLYREGGNTIYF. CDR3 in DNA: TGTGCCAGCAGTCTATACAGGGAGGGCGGAAACACCATATATTTT.

This clone was observed a handful of times. The V call is TRBV28, the J call TRBJ2-7; no reliable D call. The V end lost 5 bases, the J end lost 4 bases, and 12 bases lay between the germline ends. Germline loops: CDR1 MDHEN, CDR2 SYDVKM. The CDR3 contains 13 residues. Here the CDR3 DNA reads TGTGCCAGCAGTCCAAGCCCCGTATACGAGCAGTACTTC. Residues: CASSPSPVYEQYF. Looking up the rest from reference TRBV28 and TRBJ2-7 gives the full variable domain: DVKVTQSSRYLVKRTGEKVFLECVQDMDHENMFWYRQDPGLGLRLIYFSYDVKMKEKGDIPEGYSVSREKKERFSLILESASTNQTSMYLCASSPSPVYEQYFGPGTRLTVT.

CDR3 coding DNA: TGTGCCAGCAAAGGGGATCTCTACGAGCAGTACTTC. It specifies CASKGDLYEQYF. This rearrangement joins TRBV6-5 to TRBJ2-7; tentatively, D is TRBD1 (5 bases). The V gene lost 7 bases and the J gene lost 3 bases, with 10 bases spanning the gap. The CDR3 loop spans 12 amino acids. Per the germline V gene, CDR1 is MNHEY and CDR2 is SVGAGI.

This clone was seen only once. V and J are TRBV3-1 (or the pseudogene TRBV3-2) and TRBJ1-5; D uncertain. Germline assignment: CDR1 LGHDT and CDR2 YNNKEL (reference sequence). There are 14 residues in the CDR3. V dropped 1 base and J dropped 2 bases, with 6 bases sitting between them. CDR3 sequence: CASSQVTGNQPQHF. In DNA form, the CDR3 reads TGTGCCAGCAGCCAAGTAACTGGCAATCAGCCCCAGCATTTT.

In this sample, this clone turned up once. The chain combines TRBV7-8 with TRBJ2-1, with 8 bases that match TRBD2. The J segment lost 6 bases and the V segment lost 5 bases, leaving 12 bases of the junction unmatched. The CDR3 totals 16 residues. Looked up from germline, CDR1 is SGHVS and CDR2 is FQNEAQ. CDR3: CASSAYSGTRGNEQFF. In DNA form, the CDR3 reads TGTGCCAGCAGCGCCTACTCCGGGACTAGAGGCAATGAGCAGTTCTTC.

This clone was observed a single time. This chain uses TRBV2 with TRBJ2-2; 7 nucleotides agree with TRBD2. CDR1 is SNHLY, CDR2 FYNNEI, per germline. This CDR3 contains 16 residues. With V trimmed by 5 bases and J by 0 bases, 6 bases remained unmatched. DNA for the CDR3: TGTGCCAGCAGTTTGGAGGGAGGGGCGAACACCGGGGAGCTGTTTTTT. Protein: CASSLEGGANTGELFF.

The chain uses TRBV25-1 and TRBJ2-5; a weak D match, TRBD1 (6 bases). Germline V gives CDR1 MGHDK, CDR2 SYGVNS. This CDR3 contains 16 residues. Trimming left V 2 bases short and J 5 bases short, with 18 bases between. The CDR3 nucleotides read TGTGCCAGCAGTGAAAATAATAGGGGGTCGGGGGAGACCCAGTACTTC. Amino acids: CASSENNRGSGETQYF.